This T cell receptor (beta chain) was captured by sequencing in a study of T-cell memory formation after mild COVID-19. At the level of the study: Each donor largely had its own TCR clusters.

A single record per CDR3 protein comes from TCRdb applying MiXCR to the 5' RACE reads. The sample has fewer than 550,000 distinct CDR3 sequences; around 20% are singletons. This clonotype was counted between two and nine times. The germline CDR1 and CDR2 sequences are DFQATT and SNEGSKA (reference sequence). The V and J ends lost 6 bases and 1 base respectively, with 25 bases between them. The CDR3 is 18 residues long. Sequences were obtained from PBMCs or a T cell subset sorted from them (not recorded which). This chain links TRBV20-1 with TRBJ2-4; the D gene is possibly TRBD2 (6 bases). This TCR was sampled from an adult woman who had mild COVID-19 (a few samples of this study predate the infection). Cell type and time point are not known. The CDR3 DNA is TGCAGTGCGGACGCCAGGGCGGGGAGCTGGTCGGCCAAAAACATTCAGTACTTC. The encoded protein is CSADARAGSWSAKNIQYF.